Each of the 6 T cell receptor beta chains below was sequenced from the same sample in a study of beta chain features in type 1 diabetes. Notes on the study in general: TCRB CDR3 length was moderately but significantly reduced in all four CD4+ subsets of Type 1 diabetes patients.

The investigators reverse transcribed all of the isolated RNA, so they sequenced expressed TCRB transcripts. TCRdb's copy holds only in-frame clones and misses some; the assay was immunoSEQ multiplex PCR. The data contain 310,000 or so clones, 15% of them seen just once; the ten biggest clones take up less than 0.02%. Antigens for these TCRs are unknown. Sequencing was carried out using naive CD4+ T cells from blood. Receptors were obtained from a man aged 18 to 29 with type 1 diabetes.

This rearrangement joins TRBV2 to TRBJ2-7; 9 bases are a match to TRBD2. Germline-derived CDR1 and CDR2 are SNHLY and FYNNEI. The CDR3 loop spans 16 amino acids. V trimming: 6 bases; J trimming: 3 bases; junction bases outside the gene matches: 12. The CDR3: CASRSFSGSDRYEQYF. The CDR3 nucleotides are TGTGCCAGCAGGAGTTTTAGCGGGAGCGATCGCTACGAGCAGTACTTC.

The chain employs TRBV19 and TRBJ2-3; D might be TRBD1 (5 bases). The germline V and J ends were trimmed by 2 bases and 4 bases, with 10 bases remaining between them. Germline loops: CDR1 LNHDA, CDR2 SQIVND (reference sequence). This CDR3 is built from 14 residues. This CDR3 is CASSIRAGPDTQYF. In nucleotides, the CDR3 is TGTGCCAGTAGTATACGGGCAGGGCCAGATACGCAGTATTTT. Based on the CDR3 plus reference TRBV19 and TRBJ2-3, the full variable domain is DGGITQSPKYLFRKEGQNVTLSCEQNLNHDAMYWYRQDPGQGLRLIYYSQIVNDFQKGDIAEGYSVSREKKESFPLTVTSAQKNPTAFYLCASSIRAGPDTQYFGPGTRLTVL.

This clone was detected a few times. This sequence joins TRBV15 and TRBJ2-7; 7 bases are a match to TRBD2. This CDR3 has 17 residues. Trimming removed 1 base from V and 4 bases from J; junction bases left unmatched: 13. Germline values: CDR1 LNHNV, CDR2 YYDKDF (reference sequence). Here the CDR3 DNA reads TGTGCCACCAGCAGAGCGGTCGACATCGGGGGGAGGTACGAGCAGTACTTC. This translates into CATSRAVDIGGRYEQYF.

The V gene is TRBV6-5, the J gene TRBJ1-2, with TRBD1 as a possible D gene (5 bases). Trimming stripped 2 bases from V and 8 bases from J, with 12 bases between. The germline V gene has CDR1 MNHEY and CDR2 SVGAGI. There are 13 residues in the CDR3. Here the CDR3 DNA reads TGTGCCAGCAGTTACGCTAGTAGGGGAGGCTACACCTTC. Translating gives CASSYASRGGYTF.

This clone was observed a handful of times. This sequence joins TRBV7-2 and TRBJ2-7; TRBD1 agrees at 7 bases. Germline CDR1 is SGHTA and CDR2 is FQGNSA. CDR3 length: 14 amino acids. J gave up 6 bases and V 1 base, and 6 bases lay outside the gene matches. CDR3: CASSLGGTVSEQYF. The CDR3 DNA sequence: TGTGCCAGCAGCTTAGGAGGGACAGTATCCGAGCAGTACTTC.

This clone was picked up a small number of times. The chain couples TRBV19 to TRBJ1-1; a weak D match, TRBD1 (5 bases). The germline V and J ends were trimmed by 3 bases and 4 bases, with 9 bases remaining between them. Germline CDR1 reads LNHDA; CDR2 reads SQIVND (reference sequence). The CDR3 has 13 amino acids. CDR3 region: CASSIAGGTEAFF. CDR3 coding DNA: TGTGCCAGTAGTATCGCGGGGGGCACTGAAGCTTTCTTT.